The 28 T cell receptor beta chains below all came from one sample that was sequenced in a study of T cell repertoires in cytomegalovirus infection. MiXCR, applied by TCRdb to the reads, yields one record per CDR3 protein. The data show approximately 490,000 distinct CDR3 sequences, about 10% seen once. The sequencing sample was made of PBMCs. All receptors derive from a human donor in good health (CMV status not recorded). Some clones in this sample may be carry-over from other donors' samples.

This clonotype was observed at least ten times. The V gene is TRBV11-2, the J gene TRBJ1-2, with 8 nucleotides matching TRBD1. This CDR3 spans 18 amino acids. With 1 base clipped from V and 6 bases from J, the junction kept 16 bases outside the gene matches. In germline, CDR1 is SGHAT, CDR2 FQNNGV. CDR3: CASSLVGQNRDRRNGYTF. The CDR3 DNA is TGTGCCAGCAGCTTAGTAGGGCAAAACCGGGACAGGAGGAATGGCTACACCTTC.

V and J are TRBV29-1 and TRBJ1-1, with unresolved D. This CDR3 is 15 amino acids long. Trimming cost V 7 bases and J 4 bases, with 22 bases left between them. Germline V gives CDR1 SQVTM, CDR2 ANQGSEA. The CDR3, as DNA: TGCAGCGCCGCAAAACGGATCTTCGGTGGCACTGAAGCTTTCTTT. Amino acids: CSAAKRIFGGTEAFF.

This clonotype was seen a single time. It may be a read error: a sequence one base away is much more abundant. The J gene is TRBJ1-5, the V gene TRBV3-1; D is undetermined. Germline V gene data show CDR1 as LGHDT and CDR2 as YNNKEL (reference sequence). V lost 11 bases and J lost 7, with 18 bases in between. The CDR3 consists of 13 residues. CDR3 sequence (DNA): TGTGCCGGCACCCCCGGGCCGGGGCAGCCCCAGCATTTT. Amino acid sequence: CAGTPGPGQPQHF.

The J gene is TRBJ1-1, the V gene TRBV11-2; D gene ambiguous. Per the germline V gene, CDR1 is SGHAT and CDR2 is FQNNGV. The length of the CDR3 is 15 residues. V dropped 2 bases and J dropped 4 bases, with 14 bases sitting between them. The DNA for the CDR3 is TGTGCCAGCAGCTTATTCGACAAACGGGGCACTGAAGCTTTCTTT. It codes for CASSLFDKRGTEAFF.

In this sample, this clonotype turned up a few times. This chain links TRBV7-9 with TRBJ2-7, with TRBD1 identical over 8 bases. V was clipped by 0 bases and J by 1 base; unmatched bases: 5. The CDR3 consists of 16 residues. CDR1 is SEHNR and CDR2 is FQNEAQ in the germline V gene (reference sequence). The CDR3 nucleotides are TGTGCCAGCAGCTTAGCCAGGACAGGGCCTTCCTACGAGCAGTACTTC. It specifies CASSLARTGPSYEQYF.

There are many counts of this clonotype. V usage is TRBV9 and J usage is TRBJ2-1; 7 bases are shared with TRBD2. The V and J ends lost 0 bases and 15 bases, in that order; junction bases with no gene match: 15. The CDR3 has 15 residues. Germline V gene lookup returns CDR1 SGDLS and CDR2 YYNGEE. CDR3 sequence (DNA): TGTGCCAGCAGCGTAGGGCGGGCCCTAGCGGAGGATTCGTTCTTC. Translation: CASSVGRALAEDSFF.

This clonotype was recorded many times. The CDR3 bases are TGTGCCAGCAGCCCCCAAGGCGGCGAGCAGTACTTC. The encoded protein is CASSPQGGEQYF. The chain has TRBV7-2 and TRBJ2-7, with D uncertain. This CDR3 has 12 amino acids. Germline values: CDR1 SGHTA, CDR2 FQGNSA. The ends were cut back, 5 bases at V and 6 bases at J, with 11 bases in the middle.

The rearrangement uses TRBV7-9 and TRBJ1-1; the D gene is possibly TRBD1 (5 bases). Trimming shortened V by 1 base and J by 5 bases, and 23 bases separated the two germline ends. Germline CDR1 reads SEHNR; CDR2 reads FQNEAQ (reference sequence). The CDR3 loop spans 18 amino acids. The DNA of the CDR3 is TGTGCCAGCAGCTTAGGACAGTCTGGGGTTGGTATTGTGACTGAAGCTTTCTTT. As protein: CASSLGQSGVGIVTEAFF.

The rearrangement links TRBV9 to TRBJ1-2; TRBD1 is a possible D gene (6 bases). From germline, CDR1 is SGDLS and CDR2 YYNGEE. Trimming took off 2 bases at V and 8 bases at J, with 19 bases between the two ends. There are 15 residues in the CDR3. The CDR3 sequence is CASSVREQGKGGYTF. DNA for the CDR3: TGTGCCAGCAGCGTGAGAGAACAGGGAAAGGGCGGCTACACCTTC.

This clonotype has ten or more counts. V is TRBV7-2 and J is TRBJ2-3, with D possibly being TRBD2 (5 bases). The CDR3 sequence is 18 residues long. V lost 1 base, J lost 1 base, and 18 bases lay in between. Germline CDR1 and CDR2: SGHTA and FQGNSA. The CDR3 loop reads CASSLERQLVQGTDTQYF. CDR3 DNA sequence: TGTGCCAGCAGCTTAGAGCGGCAACTAGTTCAGGGCACAGATACGCAGTATTTT.

The rearrangement links TRBV24-1 to TRBJ2-3, with no clear D. The V end was cut by 7 bases, the J end by 1 base, with 5 bases between. This CDR3 has 12 residues. CDR1 and CDR2 (germline): KGHDR, SFDVKD. CDR3 DNA: TGTGCCACCAGCCCCGGCACAGATACGCAGTATTTT. Translated, it gives CATSPGTDTQYF.

This clonotype was counted a few times. The chain links TRBV6-6 to TRBJ2-1; tentative D call: TRBD2 (6 bases). The CDR3 has 15 residues. Germline CDR1 reads MNHNY; CDR2 reads SVGAGI (reference sequence). The ends were cut back, 5 bases at V and 3 bases at J, with 14 bases in the middle. The CDR3 loop reads CASSPGTDFYNEQFF. DNA of the CDR3: TGTGCCAGCAGTCCCGGGACTGACTTCTACAATGAGCAGTTCTTC.

This clonotype showed up just a few times. The rearrangement uses TRBV9 and TRBJ2-1; no clear D gene. The ends were cut back, 0 bases at V and 7 bases at J, with 17 bases in the middle. The CDR3 is 16 amino acids. Germline V gene sequence: CDR1 SGDLS, CDR2 YYNGEE. The CDR3 loop is CASSVEFVGSKNEQFF. DNA for the CDR3: TGTGCCAGCAGCGTAGAATTCGTGGGCAGTAAGAATGAGCAGTTCTTC.

This clonotype has a count of ten or more. This chain connects TRBV5-1 to TRBJ1-1; TRBD1 agrees at 12 bases. CDR1 SGHRS and CDR2 YFSETQ come from the germline V gene. With 0 bases clipped from V and 4 bases from J, the junction kept 4 bases outside the gene matches. This CDR3 region has 16 residues. CDR3 bases: TGCGCCAGCAGCTTGGTGGGACAGGGGGCGCCCACTGAAGCTTTCTTT. It codes for CASSLVGQGAPTEAFF.

This clonotype was picked up many times. The gene calls are TRBV6-6 and TRBJ2-7; 8 nucleotides match TRBD1. The CDR3 runs 14 residues. The germline V gene has CDR1 MNHNY and CDR2 SVGAGI (reference sequence). The V and J ends lost 6 bases and 0 bases, in that order; junction bases with no gene match: 4. CDR3 sequence: CASRGQANSYEQYF. The CDR3 DNA is TGTGCCAGCAGGGGACAGGCGAACTCCTACGAGCAGTACTTC.

This clonotype was seen a few times. This rearrangement joins TRBV5-4 to TRBJ1-2, with TRBD1 as a possible D gene (6 bases). The germline CDR1 and CDR2 sequences are SGHNT and YYREEE (reference sequence). Trimming stripped 5 bases from V and 4 bases from J, with 12 bases between. This CDR3 region has 13 residues. CDR3: CASRRTDSYGYTF. The CDR3 nucleotides are TGTGCCAGCAGAAGGACAGACTCCTATGGCTACACCTTC.

The chain is built from TRBV9 and TRBJ1-3; unclear D gene. V was cut by 0 bases and J by 0 bases, with 13 bases left in between. Germline V gene sequence: CDR1 SGDLS, CDR2 YYNGEE. The length of the CDR3 is 17 residues. CDR3 sequence: CASSVEASRRSGNTIYF. CDR3 DNA: TGTGCCAGCAGCGTAGAGGCCTCTCGACGCTCTGGAAACACCATATATTTT.

Many counts were recorded for this clonotype. The chain has TRBV6-1 and TRBJ2-5, with TRBD1 as a possible D gene (6 bases). V was shortened by 3 bases and J by 5 bases, with 10 bases between the two germline ends. The CDR3 covers 13 residues. Germline V gene sequence: CDR1 MNHNS, CDR2 SASEGT. The CDR3 coding sequence is TGTGCCAGCAGTGAGGGCAGGGGTGAGACCCAGTACTTC. Protein product: CASSEGRGETQYF.

There are a few counts of this clonotype. This CDR3 is CATSDASGNGETQYF. The DNA for the CDR3 is TGTGCCACCAGTGACGCTAGCGGAAACGGGGAGACCCAGTACTTC. The genes are TRBV24-1 and TRBJ2-5; the match to TRBD2 covers 7 bases. This CDR3 spans 15 amino acids. From germline, CDR1 is KGHDR and CDR2 SFDVKD. Unmatched junction bases numbered 9, after V lost 4 bases and J lost 5 bases.

This clonotype was detected a few times. V is TRBV7-9 and J is TRBJ1-2; TRBD1 aligns across 7 bases. The CDR3 is made up of 13 amino acids. The V gene's germline CDR1 is SEHNR and CDR2 FQNEAQ (reference sequence). V dropped 5 bases and J dropped 8; count of bases not matched to a gene: 8. The CDR3 DNA is TGTGCCAGCAGCCCGACAGGGTTGGGCGGCTACACCTTC. It translates to CASSPTGLGGYTF.

The chain combines TRBV2 with TRBJ1-1; D unresolved. Trimming stripped 0 bases from V and 9 bases from J, with 5 bases between. The CDR3 length is 11 residues. Germline assignment: CDR1 SNHLY and CDR2 FYNNEI. As DNA, the CDR3 is TGTGCCAGCAGTGAAGCGCGAAAAGCTTTCTTT. Translation gives CASSEARKAFF.

The sample holds a few counts of this clonotype. The chain is built from TRBV2 and TRBJ2-1; 7 bases agree with TRBD1. This CDR3 region has 13 residues. Germline lookup yields CDR1 SNHLY and CDR2 FYNNEI. Trimming at V came to 7 bases and at J to 1 base, leaving 1 base not matched to a gene. The CDR3 DNA is TGTGCCAGCATGGACAGGTCCTACAATGAGCAGTTCTTC. This encodes CASMDRSYNEQFF.

This clonotype came up many times. This chain links TRBV19 with TRBJ2-1; D may be TRBD2 (5 bases). Trimming took off 5 bases at V and 10 bases at J, with 15 bases between the two ends. CDR3 length: 13 residues. The germline V gene has CDR1 LNHDA and CDR2 SQIVND (reference sequence). This CDR3 reads CASSPGLQLEQFF. DNA for the CDR3: TGTGCCAGTAGTCCCGGACTTCAATTGGAGCAGTTCTTC.

In its sample, this clonotype was seen many times. This chain links TRBV19 with TRBJ1-5; D gene unclear. V gave up 3 bases and J gave up 6 bases, with 12 bases separating them. Germline CDR1 reads LNHDA; CDR2 reads SQIVND (reference sequence). The CDR3 runs to 14 residues. CDR3 nucleotides: TGTGCCAGTAGTATGGCCTTGGGATCTCAGCCCCAGCATTTT. This gives the protein CASSMALGSQPQHF.

This clonotype was recorded many times. The chain carries TRBV7-3 and TRBJ2-5; no clear D gene. Germline V gene sequence: CDR1 SGHTA, CDR2 FQGTGA. The CDR3 is 15 amino acids. With 1 base removed from V and 4 bases from J, the gap between germline ends came to 13 bases. CDR3 residues: CASSLMGSLGETQYF. The DNA for the CDR3 is TGTGCCAGCAGCTTAATGGGCTCCCTGGGAGAGACCCAGTACTTC.

This clonotype has ten or more counts. The chain recombines TRBV19 with TRBJ1-1; D unclear. The V and J ends lost 4 bases and 4 bases respectively, with 10 bases between them. The CDR3 sequence is 13 residues long. Germline CDR1 is LNHDA and CDR2 is SQIVND (reference sequence). This CDR3 reads CASSSGFGTEAFF. The CDR3 region has the DNA TGTGCCAGTAGTAGCGGCTTTGGCACTGAAGCTTTCTTT.

This clonotype was seen many times. The chain joins TRBV7-6 to TRBJ2-7; 11 nucleotides align to TRBD2. Unmatched junction bases numbered 8, after V lost 4 bases and J lost 3 bases. Germline CDR1 reads SGHVS; CDR2 reads FNYEAQ. CDR3 length: 16 residues. CDR3 amino acids: CASSYGTSGSRYEQYF. For the CDR3, the DNA is TGTGCCAGCAGCTACGGGACTAGCGGAAGCCGCTACGAGCAGTACTTC.

Ten or more counts support this clonotype. The DNA for the CDR3 is TGTGCCAGCAGTCCCCGGGACAGGGGGCGAGCTTTCTTT. Translating gives CASSPRDRGRAFF. This chain joins TRBV27 and TRBJ1-1, with 12 bases that match TRBD1. CDR1 is MNHEY, CDR2 SMNVEV, per germline (reference sequence). This CDR3 has 13 amino acids. The J segment lost 10 bases and the V segment lost 5 bases, leaving 5 bases of the junction unmatched.